The clone carrying this T cell receptor (beta chain) counts as medium-sized. Its antigen remains unknown. This specimen belongs to a study of spatial heterogeneity in lung cancer. Notes on the study in general: It was found that expanded intratumoral alpha and beta TCR counts tracked tumor mutation counts.

Time point: sample taken at primary tumor resection. MiXCR was run by TCRdb on the 5' RACE reads, yielding one entry per CDR3 protein. This table has about 9,900 distinct CDR3 sequences, over 6% appearing once. The germline V and J ends were trimmed by 0 bases and 6 bases, with 12 bases remaining between them. The CDR3 spans 13 residues. CDR1 and CDR2 (germline): DFQATT, SNEGSKA (reference sequence). The chain joins TRBV20-1 to TRBJ2-7, with a weak D call TRBD1 (5 bases). Sample: lung tumor tissue, taken at surgery. The source is a female donor with early-stage non-small cell lung cancer. The CDR3 region has the DNA TGCAGTGCTAGAGACGCAAGGGGTTTCGAGCAGTACTTC. Its protein is CSARDARGFEQYF.